The 3 T cell receptor beta chains in this list originate from one sample, sequenced in a study of cytomegalovirus exposure and HLA in healthy donors. Generated by immunoSEQ multiplex PCR, the TCRdb table keeps only in-frame clones and is missing some. The profile shows tens of thousands of clones, about nine tenths of them singletons. Sequencing was carried out using PBMCs. These receptor sequences come from a man younger than 45 in good health and CMV-seronegative.

The CDR3: CASSKDLVRGYTF. Here the CDR3 DNA reads TGTGCCAGCAGCAAAGATCTTGTTCGGGGCTACACCTTC. V is TRBV21-1 and J is TRBJ1-2. TRBV21-1 is tagged as a pseudogene. The CDR3 sequence is 13 residues long.

The chain combines TRBV5-1 with TRBJ1-4; D call uncertain. Germline V lookup: CDR1 SGHRS, CDR2 YFSETQ. Deletions cut 5 bases from V and 7 bases from J, with 15 bases between. The CDR3 contains 14 residues. DNA for the CDR3: TGCGCCAGCAGTCCTGGGAGTATAAGTGAAAAACTGTTTTTT. Residues: CASSPGSISEKLFF.

This chain uses TRBV27 with TRBJ1-1; perhaps TRBD1 as D (5 bases). The germline V gene has CDR1 MNHEY and CDR2 SMNVEV (reference sequence). This CDR3 contains 15 residues. Trimming removed 6 bases from V and 1 base from J, with 15 bases in between. This chain's CDR3 is CASSWTGQGNTEAFF. The CDR3 DNA is TGTGCCAGCAGCTGGACCGGGCAGGGGAACACTGAAGCTTTCTTT.